The present T cell receptor (beta chain) was sequenced within a study of T cell clones after liver transplantation. Whole-study context: In this trial, immunosuppression withdrawal was attempted within 2 years of liver transplant. Post-transplant blood was tracked for graft-donor-reactive T cell clones identified in a pre-transplant mixed lymphocyte reaction. Findings and limits, study-wide: A larger donor-reactive than third-party decline suggested partial antigen-specific deletion.

Sequencing was performed with immunoSEQ multiplex PCR; in TCRdb, only in-frame clones are kept and a portion is missing. The sample lists roughly 100,000 clones, more than 75% occurring once. CDR1 is SGHAT and CDR2 is FQNNGV in the germline V gene. CDR3 length: 15 amino acids. The V end was cut by 1 base, the J end by 7 bases, with 16 bases between. Comment on this clone: Its antigen is unidentified.

The receptor was derived from a human donor who received a liver transplant. The sample in question was CD4+ T cells from blood, obtained before liver transplant. The V and J genes are TRBV11-2 and TRBJ1-2; D is ambiguous. The CDR3 sequence: CASSLGTGPLFGYTF. The CDR3 DNA reads as TGTGCCAGCAGCTTAGGCACTGGGCCATTGTTTGGCTACACCTTC.